This T cell receptor beta chain derives from a study of T cell responses to AZD1222 COVID-19 vaccine. CDR3 length: 13 residues. CDR1 is SGHAT and CDR2 is FQNNGV in the germline V gene. The V gene lost 0 bases and the J gene lost 5 bases, with 7 bases spanning the gap. The assay was immunoSEQ multiplex PCR, and TCRdb's table has in-frame clones only and misses some. The repertoire holds approximately 150,000 clones, with roughly 90% as singletons. The sample was peripheral blood, taken 28 days after the second AZD1222 dose. The sequence came from an adult who received the AZD1222 COVID-19 vaccine. The rearrangement joins TRBV11-2 to TRBJ1-2; D is undetermined. The CDR3 spells CASSLDRYYGYTF. DNA of the CDR3: TGTGCCAGCAGCTTAGACAGGTATTATGGCTACACCTTC.